This T cell receptor (beta chain) was profiled in a study of early stage breast cancer tumors. This clone has only a few counts. Libraries were prepared by immunoSEQ multiplex PCR; TCRdb keeps only in-frame clonotypes and omits some of them. The profile shows some 72,000 clones, 70% to 85% of them singletons. Specimen: blood. This sequence was found in a person aged 55 to 69 with breast cancer.

The DNA of the CDR3 is TGTGCCAGCAGCACTACGAGGCAAGCTTTCTTT. Its protein product is CASSTTRQAFF. The chain has TRBV7-2 and TRBJ1-1, with D unclear. Looked up from germline, CDR1 is SGHTA and CDR2 is FQGNSA. Trimming stripped 5 bases from V and 9 bases from J, with 10 bases between. This CDR3 has 11 residues.